This TCR beta chain was identified during a study of cytomegalovirus exposure and HLA in healthy donors. Germline V gene data show CDR1 as MNHNY and CDR2 as SVGAGI (reference sequence). V dropped 2 bases and J dropped 6; count of bases not matched to a gene: 8. The CDR3 spans 16 residues. Here immunoSEQ multiplex PCR was the method, and the copy in TCRdb shows in-frame clones only, minus some. The table lists about 240,000 clones, approximately 83% of them singletons, with around 1.2% in the top ten. The sample taken for sequencing was PBMCs. The sequence came from a woman aged 25-40 years in good health and CMV-seropositive. The chain carries TRBV6-6 and TRBJ2-2, with TRBD1 matching over 8 bases. This chain's CDR3 is CASSYRAGGRAGELFF. The CDR3, as DNA: TGTGCCAGCAGTTACCGAGCAGGGGGCAGGGCCGGGGAGCTGTTTTTT.